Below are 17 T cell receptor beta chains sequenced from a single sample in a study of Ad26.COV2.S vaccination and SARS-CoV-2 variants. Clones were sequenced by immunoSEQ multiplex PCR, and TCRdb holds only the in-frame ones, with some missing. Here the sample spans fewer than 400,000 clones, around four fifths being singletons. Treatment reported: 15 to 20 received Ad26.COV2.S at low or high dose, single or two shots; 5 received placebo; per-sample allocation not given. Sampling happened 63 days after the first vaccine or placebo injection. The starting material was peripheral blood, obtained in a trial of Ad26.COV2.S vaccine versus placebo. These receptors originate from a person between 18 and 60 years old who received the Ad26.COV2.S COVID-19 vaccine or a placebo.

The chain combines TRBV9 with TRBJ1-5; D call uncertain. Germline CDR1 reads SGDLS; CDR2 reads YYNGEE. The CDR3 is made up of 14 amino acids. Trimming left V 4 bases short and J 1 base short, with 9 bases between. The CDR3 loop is CASSPQNSNQPQHF. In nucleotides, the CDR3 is TGTGCCAGCAGCCCCCAGAACAGCAATCAGCCCCAGCATTTT.

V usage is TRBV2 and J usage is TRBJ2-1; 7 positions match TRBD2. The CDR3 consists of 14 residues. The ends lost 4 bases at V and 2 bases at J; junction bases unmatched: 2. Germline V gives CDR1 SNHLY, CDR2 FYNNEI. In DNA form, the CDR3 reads TGTGCCAGCAGTGCTAGCGGTCCCTACAATGAGCAGTTCTTC. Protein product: CASSASGPYNEQFF.

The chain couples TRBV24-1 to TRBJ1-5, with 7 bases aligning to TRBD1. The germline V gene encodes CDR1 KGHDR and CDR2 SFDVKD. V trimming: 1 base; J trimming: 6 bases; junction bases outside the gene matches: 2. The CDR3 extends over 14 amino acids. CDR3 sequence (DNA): TGTGCCACCAGTGATTTACAGGGGATTCAGCCCCAGCATTTT. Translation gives CATSDLQGIQPQHF.

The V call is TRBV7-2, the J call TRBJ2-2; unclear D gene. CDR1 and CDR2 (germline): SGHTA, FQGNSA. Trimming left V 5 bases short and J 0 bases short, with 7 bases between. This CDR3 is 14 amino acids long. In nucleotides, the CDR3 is TGTGCCAGCAGCCTGGATACGAACACCGGGGAGCTGTTTTTT. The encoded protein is CASSLDTNTGELFF.

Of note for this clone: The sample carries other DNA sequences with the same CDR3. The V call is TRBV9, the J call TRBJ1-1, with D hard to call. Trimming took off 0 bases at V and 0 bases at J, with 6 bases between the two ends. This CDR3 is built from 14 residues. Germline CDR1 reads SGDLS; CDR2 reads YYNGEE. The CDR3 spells CASSVGSLNTEAFF. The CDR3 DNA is TGTGCCAGCAGCGTAGGTTCATTGAACACTGAAGCTTTCTTT.

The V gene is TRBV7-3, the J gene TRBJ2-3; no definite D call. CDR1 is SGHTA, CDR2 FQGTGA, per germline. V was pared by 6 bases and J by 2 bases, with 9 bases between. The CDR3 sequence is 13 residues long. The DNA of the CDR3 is TGTGCCAGCAGGCCCGCCTCCACAGATACGCAGTATTTT. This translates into CASRPASTDTQYF.

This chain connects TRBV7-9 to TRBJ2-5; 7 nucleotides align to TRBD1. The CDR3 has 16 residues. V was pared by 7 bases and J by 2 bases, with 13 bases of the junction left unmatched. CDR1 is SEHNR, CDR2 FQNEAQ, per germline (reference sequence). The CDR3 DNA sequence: TGTGCCAGCACCGATTTGCGGACAGGACGACAAGAGACCCAGTACTTC. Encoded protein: CASTDLRTGRQETQYF.

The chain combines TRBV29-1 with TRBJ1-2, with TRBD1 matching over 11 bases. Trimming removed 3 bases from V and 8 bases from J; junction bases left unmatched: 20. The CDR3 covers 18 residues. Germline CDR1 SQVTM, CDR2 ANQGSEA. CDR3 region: CSVDPPGTGGSGSYGYTF. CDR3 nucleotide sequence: TGCAGCGTTGACCCTCCAGGGACAGGGGGTTCCGGTAGCTACGGCTACACCTTC.

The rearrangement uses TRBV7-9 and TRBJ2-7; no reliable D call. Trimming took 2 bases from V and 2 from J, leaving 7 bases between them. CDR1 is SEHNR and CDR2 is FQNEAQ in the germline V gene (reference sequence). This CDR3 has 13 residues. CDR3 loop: CASSLRTAYEQYF. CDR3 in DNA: TGTGCCAGCAGCTTACGGACCGCCTACGAGCAGTACTTC.

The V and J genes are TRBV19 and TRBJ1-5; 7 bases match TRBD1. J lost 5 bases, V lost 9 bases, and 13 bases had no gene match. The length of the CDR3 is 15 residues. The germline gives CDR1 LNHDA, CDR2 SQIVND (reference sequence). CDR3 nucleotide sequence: TGTGCCAGCTGCTTACAGGGGACGGGTCATCAGCCCCAGCATTTT. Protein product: CASCLQGTGHQPQHF.

The CDR3 region is CATSGNRGGGTQGGELFF. The CDR3 DNA is TGTGCCACCAGTGGGAACCGAGGAGGAGGGACGCAGGGCGGGGAGCTGTTTTTT. V is TRBV24-1 and J is TRBJ2-2; D is possibly TRBD2 (6 bases). This CDR3 contains 18 residues. The germline V gene encodes CDR1 KGHDR and CDR2 SFDVKD. Trimming pared 5 bases from V and 7 bases from J, leaving 25 bases between.

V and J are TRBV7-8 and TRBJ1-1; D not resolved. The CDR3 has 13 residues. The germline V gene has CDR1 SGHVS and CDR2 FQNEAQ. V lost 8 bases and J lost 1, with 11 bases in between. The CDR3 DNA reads TGTGCCAGCCGTCCGGTCACGAACACTGAAGCTTTCTTT. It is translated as CASRPVTNTEAFF.

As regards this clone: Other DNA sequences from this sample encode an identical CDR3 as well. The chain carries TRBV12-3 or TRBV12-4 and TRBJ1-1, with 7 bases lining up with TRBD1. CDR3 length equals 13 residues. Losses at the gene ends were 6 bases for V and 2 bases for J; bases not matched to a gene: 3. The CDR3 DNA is TGTGCCAGCAGACGACAGGGCAACACTGAAGCTTTCTTT. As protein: CASRRQGNTEAFF.

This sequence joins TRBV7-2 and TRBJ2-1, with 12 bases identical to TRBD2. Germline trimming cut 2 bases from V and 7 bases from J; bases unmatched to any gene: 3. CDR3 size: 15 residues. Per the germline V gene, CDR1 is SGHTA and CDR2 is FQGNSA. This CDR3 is CASSLLAGGPNEQFF. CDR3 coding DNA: TGTGCCAGCAGCTTACTAGCGGGGGGGCCGAATGAGCAGTTCTTC.

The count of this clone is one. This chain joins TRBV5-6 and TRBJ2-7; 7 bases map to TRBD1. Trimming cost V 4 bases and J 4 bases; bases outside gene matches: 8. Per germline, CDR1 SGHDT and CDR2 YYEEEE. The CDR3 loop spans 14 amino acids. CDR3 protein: CASSPGTVFYEQYF. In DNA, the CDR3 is TGTGCCAGCAGCCCAGGGACAGTTTTTTACGAGCAGTACTTC.

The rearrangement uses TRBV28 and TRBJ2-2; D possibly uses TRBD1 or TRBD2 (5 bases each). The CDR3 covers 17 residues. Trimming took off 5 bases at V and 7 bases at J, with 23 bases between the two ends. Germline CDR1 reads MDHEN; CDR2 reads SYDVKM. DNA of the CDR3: TGTGCCAGCAGTCCGCATCCCCAGTTGGGGGTTGGCGGGGAGCTGTTTTTT. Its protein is CASSPHPQLGVGGELFF.

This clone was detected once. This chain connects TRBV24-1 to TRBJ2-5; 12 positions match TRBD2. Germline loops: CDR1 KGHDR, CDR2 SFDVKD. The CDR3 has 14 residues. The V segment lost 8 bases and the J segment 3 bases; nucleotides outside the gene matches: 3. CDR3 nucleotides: TGTGCCACCATGACTAGCGGGGGCGAAGAGACCCAGTACTTC. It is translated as CATMTSGGEETQYF.